This T cell receptor (beta chain) was found in a study of shared clonotypes between healthy human individuals. Germline assignment: CDR1 SEHNR and CDR2 FQNEAQ (reference sequence). The CDR3 consists of 16 residues. Trimming removed 4 bases at V and 6 bases at J, with 19 bases between. Terminally differentiated effector memory CD45RA+ cells were excluded by CCR7 positive selection of CD45RO-negative cells. The method was immunoSEQ multiplex PCR; TCRdb's version includes in-frame clones alone and lacks a portion of them. The table shows over 800,000 clones, with around 93% occurring only once. Input material: naive CD8+ T cells sorted from blood. The chain employs TRBV7-9 and TRBJ2-1; the D gene is possibly TRBD2 (7 bases). The source of this sequence is a man younger than 45 in good health. CDR3 sequence: CASSSRGGRRINEQFF. The CDR3 DNA is TGTGCCAGCAGCTCGAGGGGGGGTAGACGGATCAATGAGCAGTTCTTC.